The rows below give T cell receptor beta chains drawn from one sample of a study of T cell changes during pregnancy in multiple sclerosis. Sequencing used immunoSEQ multiplex PCR; TCRdb keeps in-frame clones, though not all of them. The top ten clones hold 0.5% to 0.65% of a sample with around 33,000 clones, around 87% of them seen once. The sample consisted of CD4+ T cells from peripheral blood mononuclear cells, taken in the third trimester of pregnancy. These TCRs come from a female donor in good health, enrolled as a control in a pregnancy study. Each CDR3 is given with its conserved first and last residue. Each record gives: V gene, clone size, D gene, CDR3 length, J gene, CDR3 protein, CDR3 DNA. A D gene is named only where the DNA matches it firmly. Not every row has a clone size; where given, it reads once, few, many or a size class.

>TRBV11-2|once|TRBD1|14|TRBJ2-7
CASRGQVFPYEQYF
TGTGCCAGCAGGGGACAGGTCTTTCCCTACGAGCAGTACTTC
>TRBV4-1|NA|TRBD2|15|TRBJ2-2
CASSLLAGATGELFF
TGCGCCAGCAGCCTACTAGCGGGAGCCACCGGGGAGCTGTTTTTT
>TRBV11-2|NA|NA|14|TRBJ1-1
CASSLAEGNTEAFF
TGTGCCAGCAGCTTAGCAGAGGGAAACACTGAAGCTTTCTTT
>TRBV18|NA|NA|16|TRBJ2-2
CASSPPKGQNTGELFF
TGTGCCAGCTCACCACCGAAGGGACAGAACACCGGGGAGCTGTTTTTT
>TRBV7-2|NA|NA|14|TRBJ1-1
CASSSGNANTEAFF
TGTGCCAGCAGCTCAGGGAACGCGAACACTGAAGCTTTCTTT
>TRBV9|NA|NA|15|TRBJ1-1
CASSVGTGMNTEAFF
TGTGCCAGCAGCGTAGGAACAGGGATGAACACTGAAGCTTTCTTT
>TRBV30|few|TRBD1|13|TRBJ2-5
CAWAGTGKETQYF
TGTGCCTGGGCCGGGACAGGGAAAGAGACCCAGTACTTC
>TRBV5-1|NA|TRBD2|14|TRBJ2-3
CASSPRAGADTQYF
TGCGCCAGCAGCCCCCGGGCGGGGGCAGATACGCAGTATTTT
>TRBV4-2|NA|NA|16|TRBJ1-1
CASSRNLGLQNTEAFF
TGTGCCAGCAGCCGGAACCTTGGGCTTCAGAACACTGAAGCTTTCTTT
>TRBV6-1|NA|NA|15|TRBJ2-2
CASSGLSYTGGELFF
TGTGCCAGCAGCGGACTAAGCTACACGGGCGGGGAGCTGTTTTTT
>TRBV6-4|few|TRBD2|14|TRBJ2-3
CASSDGGGTDTQYF
TGTGCCAGCAGTGACGGGGGGGGCACAGATACGCAGTATTTT
>TRBV19|NA|TRBD2|15|TRBJ2-2
CASSSGLAGTGELFF
TGTGCCAGTAGTAGCGGACTAGCTGGCACCGGGGAGCTGTTTTTT
>TRBV6-1|NA|TRBD1|16|TRBJ2-2
CASSEKNRGKTGELFF
TGTGCCAGCAGTGAAAAGAACAGGGGAAAAACCGGGGAGCTGTTTTTT
>TRBV27|NA|NA|11|TRBJ1-1
CAVGENTEAFF
TGTGCCGTAGGGGAAAACACTGAAGCTTTCTTT
>TRBV27|NA|TRBD1|14|TRBJ1-4
CASRRTGLGEKLFF
TGTGCCAGCAGACGGACAGGGTTGGGAGAAAAACTGTTTTTT
>TRBV5-1|NA|TRBD2|16|TRBJ2-7
CASSGAAGGLSYEQYF
TGCGCCAGCAGCGGGGCAGCGGGGGGTCTCTCCTACGAGCAGTACTTC
>TRBV2|NA|NA|15|TRBJ2-3
CASSEAGASTDTQYF
TGTGCCAGCAGTGAAGCAGGGGCTAGCACAGATACGCAGTATTTT
>TRBV6-5|NA|TRBD1|14|TRBJ2-3
CASSRDRVSDTQYF
TGTGCCAGCAGTCGGGACAGGGTATCAGATACGCAGTATTTT
>TRBV11-3|NA|NA|15|TRBJ1-1
CASSVPGALNTEAFF
TGTGCCAGCAGCGTCCCTGGGGCGTTGAACACTGAAGCTTTCTTT
>TRBV29-1|NA|TRBD1|15|TRBJ2-3
CSAQDRGTSTDTQYF
TGCAGCGCCCAAGACAGGGGGACGAGCACAGATACGCAGTATTTT
>TRBV7-2|once|TRBD2|15|TRBJ2-7
CASSTGLAGDYEQYF
TGTGCCAGCAGCACGGGACTAGCGGGGGATTACGAGCAGTACTTC
>TRBV19|NA|NA|14|TRBJ2-1
CASSISVNEDEQFF
TGTGCCAGTAGTATCTCCGTTAACGAGGATGAGCAGTTCTTC
>TRBV9|NA|TRBD2|17|TRBJ2-5
CASSAGLAGSLQETQYF
TGTGCCAGCAGCGCCGGACTAGCGGGAAGCCTCCAAGAGACCCAGTACTTC
>TRBV4-2|NA|TRBD2|15|TRBJ2-1
CASSQVLAGATGQFF
TGTGCCAGCAGCCAGGTACTAGCGGGAGCCACAGGGCAGTTCTTC
>TRBV6-1|NA|NA|16|TRBJ1-1
CASSEHPDIKNTEAFF
TGTGCCAGCAGTGAACACCCCGACATCAAGAACACTGAAGCTTTCTTT
>TRBV5-5|NA|NA|16|TRBJ2-5
CASSLLLAGAYETQYF
TGTGCCAGCAGCTTGCTCCTTGCGGGGGCTTACGAGACCCAGTACTTC
>TRBV9|NA|TRBD1|15|TRBJ2-3
CASSSGDRGTDTQYF
TGTGCCAGCAGCTCAGGGGACAGGGGCACAGATACGCAGTATTTT
>TRBV6-1|NA|NA|14|TRBJ2-7
CASRARVTSYEQYF
TGTGCCAGCAGGGCCCGGGTTACCTCCTACGAGCAGTACTTC
>TRBV7-9|NA|TRBD1|15|TRBJ1-2
CASSTNDREINGYTF
TGTGCCAGCAGCACTAACGACAGGGAGATCAATGGCTACACCTTC
>TRBV7-2|NA|NA|16|TRBJ2-5
CASSPGRTGMGETQYF
TGTGCCAGCAGCCCGGGCAGAACAGGGATGGGAGAGACCCAGTACTTC
>TRBV5-8|NA|NA|14|TRBJ1-2
CASSLPDSNYGYTF
TGTGCCAGCAGCCTACCCGACAGCAACTATGGCTACACCTTC
>TRBV11-3|NA|TRBD2|14|TRBJ2-1
CASTRPPSGGRQFF
TGTGCCAGCACCCGCCCCCCTAGCGGGGGTCGGCAGTTCTTC
>TRBV4-1|medium-sized|TRBD1|17|TRBJ1-6
CASSPDRGRSGNSPLHF
TGCGCCAGCAGCCCGGACAGGGGGCGATCTGGCAATTCACCCCTCCACTTT
>TRBV10-3|NA|TRBD1|14|TRBJ2-3
CAIMGDRGTDTQYF
TGTGCCATCATGGGGGACAGGGGTACAGATACGCAGTATTTT
>TRBV7-2|NA|TRBD2|18|TRBJ2-2
CASSRRGVAGGNTGELFF
TGTGCCAGCAGCCGCCGTGGAGTAGCGGGGGGGAACACCGGGGAGCTGTTTTTT
>TRBV19|few|NA|11|TRBJ1-1
CASSYGGRAFF
TGTGCCAGTAGTTATGGAGGGAGGGCTTTCTTT
>TRBV11-3|NA|TRBD2|17|TRBJ2-7
CASSLGGSGGSSYEQYF
TGTGCCAGCAGCTTAGGGGGCAGCGGGGGGAGCTCCTACGAGCAGTACTTC
>TRBV19|NA|NA|14|TRBJ1-3
CASDGDNSGNTIYF
TGTGCCAGTGATGGGGACAACTCTGGAAACACCATATATTTT
>TRBV14|NA|NA|13|TRBJ1-1
CASSQDGSTEAFF
TGTGCCAGCAGCCAAGATGGGAGCACTGAAGCTTTCTTT
>TRBV30|NA|NA|14|TRBJ1-4
CAWSGRGMGEKLFF
TGTGCCTGGAGTGGCCGGGGTATGGGGGAAAAACTGTTTTTT
>TRBV2|NA|TRBD1|14|TRBJ1-3
CASSDVTGENTIYF
TGTGCCAGCAGTGATGTTACAGGGGAAAACACCATATATTTT
>TRBV6-5|NA|NA|14|TRBJ1-4
CASSYTREDKNCFF
NA
>TRBV30|NA|NA|14|TRBJ1-2
CAWSSGGGSYGYTF
TGTGCCTGGAGTAGCGGGGGGGGCAGCTATGGCTACACCTTC
>TRBV7-9|NA|TRBD1|14|TRBJ1-5
CASSQDRADQPQHF
TGTGCCAGCAGCCAGGACAGGGCGGATCAGCCCCAGCATTTT
>TRBV18|NA|NA|19|TRBJ1-3
CASSPMGGQGLISGNTIYF
TGTGCCAGCTCACCGATGGGAGGTCAGGGCCTAATCTCTGGAAACACCATATATTTT
>TRBV29-1|NA|TRBD1|14|TRBJ2-5
CSVVRQGAQETQYF
TGCAGCGTTGTTCGACAGGGGGCACAAGAGACCCAGTACTTC
>TRBV10-2|NA|NA|16|TRBJ1-5
CASSGMKGGSNQPQHF
TGCGCCAGCAGTGGAATGAAGGGAGGGAGCAATCAGCCCCAGCATTTT
>TRBV7-2|NA|TRBD1|15|TRBJ1-6
CASSSWTGFDSPLHF
TGTGCCAGCAGCTCCTGGACAGGGTTCGATTCACCCCTCCACTTT